The 30 T cell receptor beta chains below all came from one sample that was sequenced in a study of naive and memory T cell subsets. Both TRBC1 and TRBC2 were covered by a beta constant-region primer of two equimolar oligonucleotides. Ligated cDNA was amplified by four rounds of PCR with nested alpha and beta constant-region primers and SP2. TCRdb re-called the UMI-ligation and nested PCR reads with MiXCR, one entry per CDR3 protein. Of 98,000 or so distinct CDR3 sequences in the sample, more than 14% were seen once. Findings of the study overall: Especially in CD8 cells, naive repertoires contained a few larger clonotypes, possibly CD45RA-re-expressing memory cells.

Antigens of these TCRs are unknown. What was sequenced was naive CD8+ T cells from blood. All receptors derive from a human donor in good health.

This clonotype was seen repeatedly, ten times or more. This chain uses TRBV18 with TRBJ1-4; no reliable D call. The CDR3 consists of 16 residues. Trimming left V 5 bases short and J 0 bases short, with 13 bases between. Germline V gene lookup returns CDR1 KGHSH and CDR2 LQKENI. CDR3 loop: CASSSGRISTNEKLFF. In nucleotides, the CDR3 is TGTGCCAGCTCATCCGGACGGATTTCAACTAATGAAAAACTGTTTTTT.

V and J are TRBV13 and TRBJ2-7; TRBD1 agrees at 7 bases. This CDR3 comprises 17 residues. The junction had 19 bases not matched to a gene; V was cut back by 4 bases and J by 7 bases. Germline lookup yields CDR1 PRHDT and CDR2 FYEKMQ (reference sequence). The CDR3 sequence is CASSSHLMWTGSGEQYF. The DNA of the CDR3 is TGTGCCAGCAGCTCCCACCTTATGTGGACAGGATCGGGGGAGCAGTACTTC.

This clonotype has only a few counts. The chain is built from TRBV29-1 and TRBJ2-1; the D is unclear. The V end lost 7 bases, the J end lost 4 bases, and 8 bases lay between the germline ends. This CDR3 has 11 amino acids. In germline, CDR1 is SQVTM, CDR2 ANQGSEA. CDR3 DNA sequence: TGCAGCGCCCTAGTGTACAATGAGCAGTTCTTC. It specifies CSALVYNEQFF.

This clonotype was found many times. The CDR3 region has the DNA TGCAGTGCTAGAGATCGGGGGGGGAACGAGCAGTACTTC. Translating it yields CSARDRGGNEQYF. The chain carries TRBV20-1 and TRBJ2-7, with 8 bases that match TRBD2. The CDR3 spans 13 residues. The germline V gene has CDR1 DFQATT and CDR2 SNEGSKA (reference sequence). Unmatched junction bases numbered 3, after V lost 0 bases and J lost 5 bases.

The gene calls are TRBV10-3 and TRBJ1-2, with TRBD1 matching over 7 bases. Unmatched junction bases numbered 2, after V lost 2 bases and J lost 2 bases. This CDR3 is 14 amino acids long. Germline loops: CDR1 ENHRY, CDR2 SYGVKD. This CDR3 reads CAISEGQANYGYTF. CDR3 DNA sequence: TGTGCCATCAGTGAGGGACAGGCCAACTATGGCTACACCTTC.

The rearrangement links TRBV9 to TRBJ2-5; 8 bases are a match to TRBD2. CDR1 and CDR2 (germline): SGDLS, YYNGEE. The V segment lost 0 bases and the J segment 5 bases; nucleotides outside the gene matches: 12. The CDR3 covers 17 residues. The CDR3 nucleotides are TGTGCCAGCAGCGTAGGCCCACCAGGAGCGGGAGATGAGACCCAGTACTTC. This translates into CASSVGPPGAGDETQYF.

The chain uses TRBV5-6 and TRBJ2-1; 8 bases are shared with TRBD2. Germline loops: CDR1 SGHDT, CDR2 YYEEEE. The V segment lost 5 bases and the J segment 9 bases; nucleotides outside the gene matches: 10. This CDR3 contains 14 residues. The CDR3 DNA reads as TGTGCCAGCAGTCTCTCCCCGAGCGGGAGTGAGCAGTTCTTC. This gives the protein CASSLSPSGSEQFF.

This clonotype was detected only a few times. This chain links TRBV6-5 with TRBJ2-3; the match to TRBD2 covers 10 bases. The germline V gene has CDR1 MNHEY and CDR2 SVGAGI. The ends lost 5 bases at V and 1 base at J; junction bases unmatched: 6. The CDR3 runs 16 residues. This CDR3 reads CASSSERGGRTDTQYF. The CDR3 nucleotides are TGTGCCAGCAGTAGCGAGCGGGGGGGCCGCACAGATACGCAGTATTTT.

This clonotype was seen a few times. The chain employs TRBV27 and TRBJ2-7, with 9 nucleotides matching TRBD2. Germline-derived CDR1 and CDR2 are MNHEY and SMNVEV (reference sequence). The CDR3 spans 14 residues. V dropped 10 bases and J dropped 5; count of bases not matched to a gene: 12. CDR3 amino acids: CAISRRGRGDEQYF. The CDR3 DNA reads as TGTGCCATCTCTCGACGCGGGAGGGGGGACGAGCAGTACTTC.

The chain is built from TRBV15 and TRBJ2-3, with 7 bases that match TRBD2. Germline V gene data show CDR1 as LNHNV and CDR2 as YYDKDF (reference sequence). This CDR3 is built from 16 residues. J was trimmed by 8 bases and V by 0 bases; bases with no gene match: 11. The CDR3 region has the DNA TGTGCCACCAGCAGAGATCCGGGTCAGCGGGGTCGTACGCAGTATTTT. Translated, it gives CATSRDPGQRGRTQYF.

A few counts support this clonotype. The rearrangement uses TRBV20-1 and TRBJ1-1, with D perhaps matching TRBD1 (5 bases). Germline V lookup: CDR1 DFQATT, CDR2 SNEGSKA (reference sequence). The V end was cut by 6 bases, the J end by 3 bases, with 20 bases between. This CDR3 spans 15 amino acids. CDR3 residues: CSASQPGGRDTEAFF. The CDR3 nucleotides are TGCAGTGCCTCCCAGCCTGGGGGTCGGGACACTGAAGCTTTCTTT.

This clonotype was picked up a small number of times. The rearrangement uses TRBV10-3 and TRBJ1-1; D unresolved. CDR3 size: 15 residues. Trimming stripped 1 base from V and 0 bases from J, with 9 bases between. Germline CDR1 and CDR2: ENHRY and SYGVKD. In nucleotides, the CDR3 is TGTGCCATCAGTGAGTTAGTCGGGATGAACACTGAAGCTTTCTTT. This codes for CAISELVGMNTEAFF.

The chain carries TRBV20-1 and TRBJ2-7, with no clear D. V gave up 0 bases and J gave up 4 bases, with 13 bases separating them. The germline CDR1 and CDR2 sequences are DFQATT and SNEGSKA (reference sequence). This CDR3 has 14 amino acids. Here the CDR3 reads CSARDGRIQYEQYF. As DNA, the CDR3 is TGCAGTGCTAGAGATGGAAGGATCCAATACGAGCAGTACTTC.

The CDR3 sequence: CAIGQPYEQYF. CDR3 sequence (DNA): TGTGCCATCGGGCAGCCTTACGAGCAGTACTTC. The V and J genes are TRBV10-3 and TRBJ2-7; D gene ambiguous. Germline V gene lookup returns CDR1 ENHRY and CDR2 SYGVKD. Trimming took off 8 bases at V and 4 bases at J, with 9 bases between the two ends. This CDR3 has 11 amino acids.

The chain carries TRBV7-9 and TRBJ1-6; TRBD1 matches 9 bases. After removal of 6 bases from V and 13 bases from J, the junction contained 4 bases not matched to a gene. The CDR3 spans 12 residues. Germline V gene data show CDR1 as SEHNR and CDR2 as FQNEAQ (reference sequence). This CDR3 is CASRRTGVPLHF. DNA of the CDR3: TGTGCCAGCAGACGGACAGGGGTGCCCCTCCACTTT.

This clonotype was detected ten times or more. This chain joins TRBV6-2 or TRBV6-3 and TRBJ1-1; 8 nucleotides match TRBD1. Germline V CDR1 and CDR2: MNHEY, SVGEGT. The length of the CDR3 is 15 residues. Trimming took 7 bases from V and 4 from J; bases not matched to a gene: 11. CDR3 nucleotide sequence: TGTGCCAGCACCCCAAGCAGGGGGCGCCTCACTGAAGCTTTCTTT. It translates to CASTPSRGRLTEAFF.

This clonotype was observed a handful of times. The V and J genes are TRBV19 and TRBJ2-1, with D uncertain. Germline values: CDR1 LNHDA, CDR2 SQIVND (reference sequence). Between the trimmed V and J ends, which lost 1 base and 9 bases, there was a span of 4 bases. CDR3 length: 11 residues. This CDR3 is CASSIVGEQFF. CDR3 in DNA: TGTGCCAGTAGTATAGTGGGTGAGCAGTTCTTC.

This rearrangement joins TRBV9 to TRBJ1-1, with a possible D match to TRBD1 (6 bases). The CDR3 is made up of 15 amino acids. The germline CDR1 and CDR2 sequences are SGDLS and YYNGEE. The V and J ends lost 0 bases and 2 bases respectively, with 11 bases between them. Here the CDR3 reads CASSVGRGFNTEAFF. The DNA for the CDR3 is TGTGCCAGCAGCGTAGGGAGGGGGTTCAACACTGAAGCTTTCTTT. Based on the CDR3 plus reference TRBV9 and TRBJ1-1, the full variable domain is DSGVTQTPKHLITATGQRVTLRCSPRSGDLSVYWYQQSLDQGLQFLIQYYNGEERAKGNILERFSAQQFPDLHSELNLSSLELGDSALYFCASSVGRGFNTEAFFGQGTRLTVV.

This clonotype was found a few times. This chain connects TRBV6-2 or TRBV6-3 to TRBJ2-7, with a weak D call TRBD2 (5 bases). The germline V and J ends were trimmed by 0 bases and 3 bases, with 12 bases remaining between them. The germline V gene encodes CDR1 MNHEY and CDR2 SVGEGT. CDR3 length: 15 amino acids. The CDR3 sequence: CASSYSSAAYYEQYF. CDR3 coding DNA: TGTGCCAGCAGTTACTCATCAGCGGCCTACTACGAGCAGTACTTC.

The chain joins TRBV7-2 to TRBJ2-7; no firm D call. This CDR3 has 14 amino acids. The V end lost 3 bases, the J end lost 3 bases, and 12 bases lay between the germline ends. Germline CDR1 reads SGHTA; CDR2 reads FQGNSA. The CDR3, as DNA: TGTGCCAGCAGCTTGGGCCAAACCCTCTACGAGCAGTACTTC. Its translation: CASSLGQTLYEQYF.

This chain joins TRBV4-3 and TRBJ2-4; D is unresolved. V was cut by 1 base and J by 6 bases, with 13 bases left in between. The CDR3 runs 15 residues. CDR1 and CDR2 (germline): LGHNA, YSLEER. The CDR3 DNA sequence: TGCGCCAGCAGCCAAGGAGTCAGCCCCAGAAACATTCAGTACTTC. Protein sequence: CASSQGVSPRNIQYF.

The chain uses TRBV30 and TRBJ1-1; D is ambiguous. Germline values: CDR1 GTSNPN, CDR2 SVGIG (reference sequence). CDR3 length: 13 amino acids. V dropped 2 bases and J dropped 1 base, with 8 bases sitting between them. CDR3 coding DNA: TGTGCCTGGAGTCAGCACCCGAACACTGAAGCTTTCTTT. Protein: CAWSQHPNTEAFF.

This clonotype was seen a handful of times. This chain links TRBV19 with TRBJ1-2, with D possibly TRBD1 on 6 matching bases. V lost 6 bases, J lost 2 bases, and 13 bases lay in between. Germline assignment: CDR1 LNHDA and CDR2 SQIVND (reference sequence). This CDR3 contains 14 residues. In DNA, the CDR3 is TGTGCCAGTAGCACGACAGGTGGAAACTATGGCTACACCTTC. It translates to CASSTTGGNYGYTF.

This clonotype was seen a few times. CDR3 region: CASSTLQEGQYF. CDR3 sequence (DNA): TGTGCCAGTAGTACCCTACAGGAAGGGCAGTACTTC. The chain links TRBV19 to TRBJ2-7, with a weak D call TRBD1 (5 bases). The germline CDR1 and CDR2 sequences are LNHDA and SQIVND (reference sequence). The germline V and J ends were trimmed by 4 bases and 9 bases, with 13 bases remaining between them. The length of the CDR3 is 12 residues.

This clonotype was found a few times. The rearrangement joins TRBV12-3 or TRBV12-4 to TRBJ2-1, with D perhaps being TRBD1 or TRBD2 (5 bases each). V dropped 6 bases and J dropped 4 bases, with 22 bases sitting between them. The CDR3 covers 17 residues. The CDR3 region has the DNA TGTGCCAGCAGCCCACGGATTGGGGACGAAAATTACAATGAGCAGTTCTTC. Translated: CASSPRIGDENYNEQFF.

The chain uses TRBV13 and TRBJ2-7, with 7 bases aligning to TRBD1. V lost 4 bases and J lost 3; bases outside the gene matches: 6. The CDR3 has 14 amino acids. Per germline, CDR1 PRHDT and CDR2 FYEKMQ (reference sequence). The CDR3 DNA is TGTGCCAGCAGCTCAACACAGGGGATCTACGAGCAGTACTTC. This codes for CASSSTQGIYEQYF.

The chain combines TRBV7-2 with TRBJ2-1; 12 bases match TRBD2. With 0 bases clipped from V and 4 bases from J, the junction kept 7 bases outside the gene matches. The CDR3 sequence is 18 residues long. Germline CDR1 and CDR2: SGHTA and FQGNSA. In DNA form, the CDR3 reads TGTGCCAGCAGCTTAGCGATCCTAGCGGGAGGGGCGTACAATGAGCAGTTCTTC. It encodes CASSLAILAGGAYNEQFF.

This clonotype has more than one count but fewer than ten. V and J are TRBV10-3 and TRBJ2-1; D ambiguous. The CDR3 sequence is 13 residues long. Trimming cost V 2 bases and J 5 bases, with 7 bases left between them. Germline V lookup: CDR1 ENHRY, CDR2 SYGVKD. CDR3 protein: CAISEPENNEQFF. The CDR3 nucleotides are TGTGCCATCAGTGAGCCGGAGAACAATGAGCAGTTCTTC.

The genes are TRBV9 and TRBJ2-7; 8 nucleotides match TRBD1. Germline V gene sequence: CDR1 SGDLS, CDR2 YYNGEE. The ends lost 4 bases at V and 5 bases at J; junction bases unmatched: 11. The CDR3 sequence is 15 residues long. This CDR3 reads CASSIQGAPRDEQYF. Here the CDR3 DNA reads TGTGCCAGCAGCATCCAGGGGGCGCCCCGGGACGAGCAGTACTTC.

The chain has TRBV7-9 and TRBJ1-2, with D unresolved. CDR1 and CDR2 (germline): SEHNR, FQNEAQ (reference sequence). CDR3 length equals 15 residues. The V end lost 1 base, the J end lost 0 bases, and 9 bases lay between the germline ends. CDR3 amino acids: CASSLGDPANYGYTF. For the CDR3, the DNA is TGTGCCAGCAGCTTAGGCGACCCAGCTAACTATGGCTACACCTTC.